These 21 T cell receptor beta chains originate from one sample sequenced in a study of spatial heterogeneity in lung cancer. Study-wide results and limits: One measure, the expanded intratumoral alpha and beta TCR count, tracked tumor mutation counts.

Via MiXCR, TCRdb re-called the 5' RACE reads, giving one row per CDR3 protein. The sample carries 7,500 to 9,500 distinct CDR3 sequences, around 7% recorded once. Time point described: sample taken at primary tumor resection. Which antigens these TCRs recognize remains unknown. The starting material was lung tumor tissue, obtained at surgery. These receptors originate from a male donor with early-stage non-small cell lung cancer.

There are many counts of this clonotype. This chain uses TRBV2 with TRBJ2-7; tentative D call: TRBD2 (6 bases). CDR1 SNHLY and CDR2 FYNNEI come from the germline V gene. There are 13 residues in the CDR3. V lost 8 bases and J lost 6, with 17 bases in between. CDR3 sequence reads: CASHARESGEQYF. CDR3 sequence (DNA): TGTGCCAGCCACGCTCGGGAGTCGGGCGAGCAGTACTTC.

This clonotype is medium-sized in the sample. This chain links TRBV5-1 with TRBJ2-1; 10 bases match TRBD2. The CDR3 extends over 15 amino acids. CDR1 is SGHRS, CDR2 YFSETQ, per germline. V gave up 4 bases and J gave up 5 bases; unmatched junction bases: 6. The CDR3 here is CASSPSGRADNEQFF. The CDR3 nucleotides read TGCGCCAGCAGCCCCAGCGGGAGGGCGGACAATGAGCAGTTCTTC.

This clonotype was seen repeatedly, ten times or more. CDR3 region: CASKGAKNIQYF. The DNA of the CDR3 is TGTGCCAGCAAGGGAGCCAAAAACATTCAGTACTTC. This chain connects TRBV28 to TRBJ2-4; D gene ambiguous. Trimming pared 7 bases from V and 0 bases from J, leaving 4 bases between. CDR3 length: 12 amino acids. CDR1 MDHEN and CDR2 SYDVKM come from the germline V gene.

This clonotype appeared many times. The CDR3, as DNA: TGTGCCAGCAGCCAGCTTCGGGGGGCCTTCGGGGAGCTGTTTTTT. This sequence encodes CASSQLRGAFGELFF. The V call is TRBV14, the J call TRBJ2-2, with TRBD2 as a possible D gene (7 bases). This CDR3 contains 15 residues. V was shortened by 3 bases and J by 7 bases, with 15 bases between the two germline ends. CDR1 is SGHDN, CDR2 FVKESK, per germline.

This clonotype was found many times. J is TRBJ2-5 and V is TRBV7-2; 9 bases fit TRBD1. The CDR3 is made up of 13 amino acids. Germline CDR1 is SGHTA and CDR2 is FQGNSA. The V and J ends lost 5 bases and 4 bases, in that order; junction bases with no gene match: 2. CDR3 in amino acids: CASSPTGGETQYF. The CDR3 DNA follows: TGTGCCAGCAGCCCGACAGGGGGAGAGACCCAGTACTTC.

In this sample, this clonotype turned up many times. The rearrangement links TRBV19 to TRBJ2-7; tentative D call: TRBD1 (6 bases). CDR1 and CDR2 (germline): LNHDA, SQIVND (reference sequence). The V and J ends lost 2 bases and 6 bases respectively, with 11 bases between them. This CDR3 has 13 residues. Here the CDR3 DNA reads TGTGCCAGTAGTATAACCAGGGGAACCGAGCAGTACTTC. Translating it yields CASSITRGTEQYF.

As regards this clonotype: Being one base from a much bigger clone, this may be a read error. The chain combines TRBV19 with TRBJ2-5; no definite D call. Germline CDR1 and CDR2: LNHDA and SQIVND (reference sequence). This CDR3 has 13 residues. The CDR3 nucleotides are TGTGTCAGTACCCAGTACGGCGGTGAGACCCAGTACTTC. This gives the protein CVSTQYGGETQYF.

This chain links TRBV28 with TRBJ2-1, with D perhaps TRBD2 (6 bases). Germline loops: CDR1 MDHEN, CDR2 SYDVKM. The CDR3 consists of 18 residues. Trimming left V 4 bases short and J 9 bases short, with 28 bases between. The CDR3 DNA reads as TGTGCCAGCAGTTCCTTTCCCCCGAATATGCGGGGACCGGGTGAGCAGTTCTTC. This gives the protein CASSSFPPNMRGPGEQFF.

This clonotype is medium-sized. This chain links TRBV25-1 with TRBJ2-7, with 7 positions matching TRBD1. This CDR3 contains 13 residues. The junction had 3 bases not matched to a gene; V was cut back by 7 bases and J by 0 bases. In germline, CDR1 is MGHDK, CDR2 SYGVNS. Written as DNA, the CDR3 is TGTGCCAGCACTAACAGGGGCTCCTACGAGCAGTACTTC. Protein: CASTNRGSYEQYF.

This clonotype was picked up many times. J is TRBJ2-3 and V is TRBV7-9, with 16 bases lining up with TRBD2. Germline CDR1 SEHNR, CDR2 FQNEAQ (reference sequence). The CDR3 loop spans 18 amino acids. V lost 4 bases and J lost 5; bases outside the gene matches: 9. CDR3 sequence: CASSSSGLAGGPIDTQYF. The CDR3 nucleotides read TGTGCCAGCAGCTCCTCGGGACTAGCGGGGGGGCCGATAGATACGCAGTATTTT.

By share of the sample, this clonotype is medium-sized. V gene TRBV5-6 combines with J gene TRBJ2-1; D may be TRBD1 (5 bases). Germline loops: CDR1 SGHDT, CDR2 YYEEEE. The ends were cut back, 3 bases at V and 2 bases at J, with 15 bases in the middle. The CDR3 extends over 16 amino acids. CDR3 DNA: TGTGCCAGCAGCTCCCCGAGCAGGGTAACCTACAATGAGCAGTTCTTC. It yields the protein CASSSPSRVTYNEQFF. Combining the CDR3 with reference TRBV5-6 and TRBJ2-1 gives the whole variable domain DAGVTQSPTHLIKTRGQQVTLRCSPKSGHDTVSWYQQALGQGPQFIFQYYEEEERQRGNFPDRFSGHQFPNYSSELNVNALLLGDSALYLCASSSPSRVTYNEQFFGPGTRLTVL.

This clonotype was seen at least ten times. J is TRBJ2-6 and V is TRBV28; D perhaps matches TRBD2 (6 bases). The germline V and J ends were trimmed by 5 bases and 2 bases, with 13 bases remaining between them. Germline CDR1 reads MDHEN; CDR2 reads SYDVKM. The CDR3 loop spans 16 amino acids. CDR3 sequence (DNA): TGTGCCAGCAGTGGCGGGGTAATCGCTGGGGCCAACGTCCTGACTTTC. Encoded protein: CASSGGVIAGANVLTF.

This clonotype was observed at least ten times. The V and J genes are TRBV6-1 and TRBJ1-5; D gene ambiguous. V was trimmed by 5 bases and J by 3 bases, leaving 8 bases between them. Germline V gives CDR1 MNHNS, CDR2 SASEGT. The CDR3 extends over 13 amino acids. The CDR3 nucleotides read TGTGCCAGCAGTCAGGTGGACAATCAGCCCCAGCATTTT. It translates to CASSQVDNQPQHF.

This clonotype was counted many times. The J gene is TRBJ2-1, the V gene TRBV5-6; D call uncertain. Germline assignment: CDR1 SGHDT and CDR2 YYEEEE. V was pared by 7 bases and J by 3 bases, with 14 bases between. CDR3 length: 14 residues. The CDR3 DNA reads as TGTGCCAGCGGGTTAGGACCTGGCTACAATGAGCAGTTCTTC. Translated: CASGLGPGYNEQFF.

The table lists this clonotype with many counts. The V call is TRBV29-1, the J call TRBJ1-1; 7 bases are shared with TRBD1. The V and J ends lost 5 bases and 5 bases, in that order; junction bases with no gene match: 5. The CDR3 covers 12 residues. Germline values: CDR1 SQVTM, CDR2 ANQGSEA. Written as DNA, the CDR3 is TGCAGCGTTCAACAGGGGCCGACTGAAGCTTTCTTT. Translation: CSVQQGPTEAFF. Looking up the rest from reference TRBV29-1 and TRBJ1-1 gives the full variable domain: SAVISQKPSRDICQRGTSLTIQCQVDSQVTMMFWYRQQPGQSLTLIATANQGSEATYESGFVIDKFPISRPNLTFSTLTVSNMSPEDSSIYLCSVQQGPTEAFFGQGTRLTVV.

This clonotype has a count of ten or more. This chain connects TRBV5-6 to TRBJ2-7; D is unresolved. The CDR3 has 13 amino acids. The germline V and J ends were trimmed by 0 bases and 1 base, with 5 bases remaining between them. The germline V gene has CDR1 SGHDT and CDR2 YYEEEE. The CDR3: CASSLGSSYEQYF. The CDR3 DNA is TGTGCCAGCAGCTTGGGGAGTTCCTACGAGCAGTACTTC.

This clonotype rates as medium-sized (0.01 to 0.1%). The rearrangement uses TRBV2 and TRBJ2-5; D is unresolved. Per germline, CDR1 SNHLY and CDR2 FYNNEI. The V gene lost 1 base and the J gene lost 6 bases, with 0 bases spanning the gap. This CDR3 has 10 residues. CDR3 sequence: CASSEETQYF. The CDR3, as DNA: TGTGCCAGCAGTGAAGAGACCCAGTACTTC. The full variable domain, its missing parts supplied by reference TRBV2 and TRBJ2-5, is EPEVTQTPSHQVTQMGQEVILRCVPISNHLYFYWYRQILGQKVEFLVSFYNNEISEKSEIFDDQFSVERPDGSNFTLKIRSTKLEDSAMYFCASSEETQYFGPGTRLLVL.

By its share, this clonotype is medium-sized. V gene TRBV19 combines with J gene TRBJ1-5; TRBD1 is a possible D gene (5 bases). CDR1 LNHDA and CDR2 SQIVND come from the germline V gene (reference sequence). CDR3 size: 14 residues. Trimming removed 6 bases at V and 4 bases at J, with 13 bases between. CDR3 DNA sequence: TGTGCCAGTAGCTCCGGGACGTCAAATCAGCCCCAGCATTTT. As protein: CASSSGTSNQPQHF.

By proportion, this clonotype is medium-sized. The chain's CDR3 is CASSYSTTTEAFF. DNA of the CDR3: TGTGCCAGCAGTTACTCGACTACTACTGAAGCTTTCTTT. The chain employs TRBV6-2 or TRBV6-3 and TRBJ1-1; no clear D gene. Germline V gives CDR1 MNHEY, CDR2 SVGEGT. The CDR3 has 13 residues. Deletions cut 0 bases from V and 5 bases from J, with 7 bases between.

This clonotype qualifies as medium-sized (0.01 to 0.1%). This chain links TRBV6-6 with TRBJ1-6; D gene ambiguous. The V gene's germline CDR1 is MNHNY and CDR2 SVGAGI (reference sequence). The CDR3 has 15 amino acids. The V end lost 2 bases, the J end lost 4 bases, and 9 bases lay between the germline ends. As DNA, the CDR3 is TGTGCCAGCAGTTACGGTGCAGCTTATAATTCACCCCTCCACTTT. Its translation: CASSYGAAYNSPLHF.

This clonotype was counted at least ten times. The chain employs TRBV7-2 and TRBJ2-2, with 8 bases matching TRBD2. V lost 5 bases, J lost 6 bases, and 20 bases stayed unmatched. The length of the CDR3 is 19 residues. Germline V CDR1 and CDR2: SGHTA, FQGNSA. In nucleotides, the CDR3 is TGTGCCAGCAGCCAATACCGGCCGGGCTCGGGAGGGATACCCGGGGAGCTGTTTTTT. This codes for CASSQYRPGSGGIPGELFF. The full variable domain, rest sourced from reference TRBV7-2 and TRBJ2-2, is GAGVSQSPSNKVTEKGKDVELRCDPISGHTALYWYRQSLGQGLEFLIYFQGNSAPDKSGLPSDRFSAERTGGSVSTLTIQRTQQEDSAVYLCASSQYRPGSGGIPGELFFGEGSRLTVL.